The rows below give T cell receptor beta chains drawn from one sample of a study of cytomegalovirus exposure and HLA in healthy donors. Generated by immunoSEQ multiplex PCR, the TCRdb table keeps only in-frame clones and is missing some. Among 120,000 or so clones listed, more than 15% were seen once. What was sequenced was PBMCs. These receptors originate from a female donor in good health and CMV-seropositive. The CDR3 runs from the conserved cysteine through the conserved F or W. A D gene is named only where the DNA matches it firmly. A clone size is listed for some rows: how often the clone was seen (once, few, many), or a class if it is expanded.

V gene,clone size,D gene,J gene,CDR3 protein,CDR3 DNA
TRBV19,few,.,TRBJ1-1,CATRGGGTEAFF,TGTGCCACCCGAGGAGGAGGTACTGAAGCTTTCTTT
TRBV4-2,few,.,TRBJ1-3,CASSQKGILGGAQGNTIYF,TGTGCCAGCAGCCAAAAGGGCATCTTAGGGGGGGCGCAAGGAAACACCATATATTTT
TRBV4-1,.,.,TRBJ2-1,CASSHNLASSYNEQFF,TGCGCCAGCAGCCATAATTTAGCAAGCTCCTACAATGAGCAGTTCTTC
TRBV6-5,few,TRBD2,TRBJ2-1,CASTPASGGVEQFF,TGTGCCAGCACCCCGGCCTCGGGGGGGGTTGAGCAGTTCTTC
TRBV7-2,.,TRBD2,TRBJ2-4,CASSGPGGLGSLAKNIQYF,TGTGCCAGCAGCGGACCGGGGGGACTTGGTTCCCTAGCCAAAAACATTCAGTACTTC
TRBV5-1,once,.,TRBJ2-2,CASSWDSAGGGELFF,TGCGCCAGCAGCTGGGACTCGGCCGGTGGCGGGGAGCTGTTTTTT
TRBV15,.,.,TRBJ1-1,CATSRDTGDYTEAFF,TGTGCCACCAGCAGAGATACGGGAGATTACACTGAAGCTTTCTTT
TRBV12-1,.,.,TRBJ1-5,CASSRRGQVDDSNQPQHF,TGTGCCAGCAGCCGACGAGGACAGGTGGACGATAGCAATCAGCCCCAGCATTTT
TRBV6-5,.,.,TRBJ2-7,CASSRGPYEQYF,TGTGCCAGCAGCAGGGGTCCCTACGAGCAGTACTTC
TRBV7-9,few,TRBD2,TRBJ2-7,CASSSGLAVIYEQYF,TGTGCCAGCAGCTCCGGACTAGCGGTAATCTACGAGCAGTACTTC
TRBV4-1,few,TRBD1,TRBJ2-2,CASSHTGGSGELFF,TGCGCCAGCAGCCATACAGGGGGCTCCGGGGAGCTGTTTTTT
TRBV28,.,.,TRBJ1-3,CASSFGGIPGNTIYF,TGTGCCAGCAGTTTTGGGGGCATCCCTGGAAACACCATATATTTT
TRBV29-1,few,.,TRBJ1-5,CSVGSGNQPQHF,TGCAGCGTTGGGTCAGGAAATCAGCCCCAGCATTTT
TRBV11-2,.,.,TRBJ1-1,CASSSPTGRGGPGEAFF,TGTGCCAGCAGCTCCCCCACAGGAAGGGGGGGGCCGGGTGAAGCTTTCTTT
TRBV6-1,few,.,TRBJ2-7,CASSDYQTTYEQYF,TGTGCCAGCAGTGACTATCAAACCACCTACGAGCAGTACTTC
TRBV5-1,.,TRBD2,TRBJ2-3,CASSLEGAGGPLLTDTQYF,TGCGCCAGCAGCTTGGAAGGTGCGGGGGGGCCACTCCTCACAGATACGCAGTATTTT
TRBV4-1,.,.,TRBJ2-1,CASSHVGHGGGSYNEQFF,TGCGCCAGCAGCCATGTCGGGCACGGAGGTGGCTCCTACAATGAGCAGTTCTTC
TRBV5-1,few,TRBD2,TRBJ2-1,CASSLALAGGYNEQFF,TGCGCCAGCAGCTTGGCCCTAGCGGGAGGCTACAATGAGCAGTTCTTC
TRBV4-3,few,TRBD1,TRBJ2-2,CASSQDHRGAGELFF,TGCGCCAGCAGCCAAGACCACAGGGGCGCCGGGGAGCTGTTTTTT
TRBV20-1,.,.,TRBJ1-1,CSAQPGYEAFF,TGCAGTGCTCAGCCGGGATATGAAGCTTTCTTT
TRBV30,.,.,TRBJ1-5,CAWSGGMKPQHF,TGTGCCTGGAGTGGAGGTATGAAGCCCCAGCATTTT
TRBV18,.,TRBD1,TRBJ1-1,CASSQPGTGGPEAFF,TGTGCCAGCTCACAACCCGGGACAGGGGGACCTGAAGCTTTCTTT
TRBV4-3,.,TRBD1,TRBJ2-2,CASSQGTGIDTGELFF,TGCGCCAGCAGCCAAGGGACAGGGATAGACACCGGGGAGCTGTTTTTT